The rows below give T cell receptor beta chains drawn from one sample of a study of blood T cell repertoires in COVID-19. The method was immunoSEQ multiplex PCR; TCRdb's version includes in-frame clones alone and lacks a portion of them. The sample holds 250,000 to 350,000 clones, around 90% seen once. The specimen sequenced was PBMCs or T cells enriched from blood (not recorded which). The receptors shown here come from a woman aged 25 to 39 who had recovered from COVID-19. Each CDR3 is given with its conserved first and last residue. Fields, in order: V gene, clone size, D gene, J gene, CDR3 DNA, CDR3 protein. A D gene is named only where the DNA matches it firmly. The size entry is marked missing in some rows and otherwise reads once, few, many or a size class.

TRBV25-1	.	TRBD1	TRBJ2-1	TGTGCCAGCGTACGGACAGGGGCGTACAATGAGCAGTTCTTC	CASVRTGAYNEQFF
TRBV15	.	.	TRBJ1-1	TGTGCCACCAGCAGGGGGGGGCGAATCGAAGCTTTCTTT	CATSRGGRIEAFF
TRBV19	.	.	TRBJ1-1	TGTGCCAGTAGTATCTGGGGCGTTAACACTGAAGCTTTCTTT	CASSIWGVNTEAFF
TRBV6-4	.	.	TRBJ1-1	TGTGCCAGCGGTCAGGGGATGAACACTGAAGCTTTCTTT	CASGQGMNTEAFF
TRBV7-2	.	.	TRBJ1-4	TGTGCCAGCAGCTTAGTCGGACAGAATAATGAAAAACTGTTTTTT	CASSLVGQNNEKLFF
TRBV6-5	.	TRBD1	TRBJ1-2	TGTGCCAGCAGCAGCCTCGGACAGGGGCATGGCTACACCTTC	CASSSLGQGHGYTF
TRBV15	.	.	TRBJ1-5	TGTGCCACCAGCAGTCCAGACAGCTATCAGCCCCAGCATTTT	CATSSPDSYQPQHF
TRBV27	.	.	TRBJ1-2	TGTGCCAGCAGTTTTTCCACCGGGACTCCGATCTATGGCTACACCTTC	CASSFSTGTPIYGYTF
TRBV19	.	.	TRBJ1-2	TGTGCCAGTAGTATAGATCCCACAGGGAGCGGCTACACCTTC	CASSIDPTGSGYTF
TRBV19	.	TRBD1	TRBJ1-2	TGTGCCAGTGACCCCGGGACAGGGCATAACTATGGCTACACCTTC	CASDPGTGHNYGYTF
TRBV27	.	.	TRBJ2-2	TGTGCCAGCAGTACCCAGCGGAACACCGGGGAGCTGTTTTTT	CASSTQRNTGELFF
TRBV7-2	.	TRBD1	TRBJ1-1	TGTGCCAGCAGCTTAGCGCAGGGGGCGCTTACTGAAGCTTTCTTT	CASSLAQGALTEAFF
TRBV4-3	.	TRBD2	TRBJ2-7	TGCGCCAGCAGCCCTGCGGGCGGGGGCTCCTACGAGCAGTACTTC	CASSPAGGGSYEQYF
TRBV5-4	once	.	TRBJ2-3	TGTGCCAGCAGCTGGGGTGGACGAACACAGGTTACGCAGTATTTT	CASSWGGRTQVTQYF
TRBV2	few	TRBD1	TRBJ1-6	TGTGCCAGCAGTGACACAGGGGGCTCCTATAATTCACCCCTCCACTTT	CASSDTGGSYNSPLHF
TRBV30	.	.	TRBJ1-2	TGTGCCTGGCTTCAAAACAGGGTAATCAGGGTCTATGGCTACACCTTC	CAWLQNRVIRVYGYTF
TRBV6-1	few	.	TRBJ1-5	TGTGCCAGCAGTGAACGGGCAGGGTATAGCAATCAGCCCCAGCATTTT	CASSERAGYSNQPQHF
TRBV5-1	.	TRBD1	TRBJ1-6	TGCGCCAGCAGCTGGGGCGACAGGGATTCACCCCTCCACTTT	CASSWGDRDSPLHF
TRBV30	.	.	TRBJ2-5	TGTGCCTGGATAAAGTCTGGACAGCAAGAGACCCAGTACTTC	CAWIKSGQQETQYF
TRBV4-3	.	TRBD1	TRBJ1-4	TGCGCCAGCAGCCAAGAGGGGACAGATCCTAATGAAAAACTGTTTTTT	CASSQEGTDPNEKLFF
TRBV30	.	.	TRBJ2-7	TGTGCCTGGAGTGTAAGGAGCGAGCAGTACTTC	CAWSVRSEQYF
TRBV18	few	TRBD1	TRBJ1-5	TGTGCCAGCTCACCCACAGGGGGCCATAGCAATCAGCCCCAGCATTTT	CASSPTGGHSNQPQHF
TRBV9	.	.	TRBJ2-7	TGTGCCAGCAGTCGTAACCGGGACTCGACCTACGAGCAGTACTTC	CASSRNRDSTYEQYF
TRBV9	.	TRBD1	TRBJ2-3	TGTGCCAGCAGCGTAGGTGAAGGGGACAGGTTTCGGACGCAGTATTTT	CASSVGEGDRFRTQYF
TRBV7-9	few	.	TRBJ1-5	TGTGCCAGCAGCGACCCGGGTAGTAATCAGCCCCAGCATTTT	CASSDPGSNQPQHF
TRBV3-1/TRBV3-2	.	.	TRBJ1-2	TGTGCCAGCAGCCAAAGGCCAGGGTCCACCGCCCCACGGTATGGCTACACCTTC	CASSQRPGSTAPRYGYTF
TRBV27	.	.	TRBJ1-1	TGTGCCAGCAGTTTGCGGGGGGCCGGTGAAGCTTTCTTT	CASSLRGAGEAFF
TRBV18	.	TRBD1	TRBJ1-2	TGTGCCAGCTCAGAAGGACAGGGTGAAGGCTATGGCTACACCTTC	CASSEGQGEGYGYTF
TRBV4-2	.	TRBD1	TRBJ1-1	TGTGCCAGCAGCCTCGTGAACAGGGGGCAGGACACTGAAGCTTTCTTT	CASSLVNRGQDTEAFF
TRBV2	.	TRBD1	TRBJ1-5	TGTGCCAGCAGCGGGGACAGGGGCGGGGGTCAGCCCCAGCATTTT	CASSGDRGGGQPQHF